Shown below are 30 T cell receptor beta chains from a single sample sequenced in a study of T-cell reconstitution after alpha-beta-depleted transplantation in children. Library preparation (for TCRbeta) was performed with unique molecular identifiers. MiXCR was run by TCRdb on the PCR reads, yielding one entry per CDR3 protein. The sample has about 500,000 distinct CDR3 sequences, approximately 10% seen once. The sample consisted of PBMCs, mostly from graft donor cells, taken 180 days after TCRalphabeta/CD19-depleted stem cell transplant. These receptors originate from a female patient aged 2 to 10 who had a stem cell transplant for aplastic anemia, so the T cells may come from the graft donor.

This clonotype has at least ten counts. The chain has TRBV11-3 and TRBJ2-7, with a tentative D call TRBD2 (6 bases). The CDR3 consists of 15 residues. With 1 base removed from V and 1 base from J, the gap between germline ends came to 11 bases. Germline assignment: CDR1 SGHNT and CDR2 YENEEA. The CDR3 DNA sequence: TGTGCCAGCAGCTTAGGAGGAGGGCCGTCCTACGAGCAGTACTTC. Its protein product is CASSLGGGPSYEQYF.

This clonotype turned up a few times. The rearrangement links TRBV29-1 to TRBJ2-3; D is uncertain. Deletions cut 2 bases from V and 1 base from J, with 16 bases between. The CDR3 extends over 16 amino acids. CDR1 is SQVTM and CDR2 is ANQGSEA in the germline V gene. In DNA form, the CDR3 reads TGCAGCGTTGAAAAAAACAACCTCGTAGGCACAGATACGCAGTATTTT. Encoded protein: CSVEKNNLVGTDTQYF.

This clonotype was seen many times. The chain recombines TRBV29-1 with TRBJ1-1; maybe TRBD1 (5 bases). The V gene lost 2 bases and the J gene lost 0 bases, with 10 bases spanning the gap. The CDR3 is 14 amino acids. Germline V lookup: CDR1 SQVTM, CDR2 ANQGSEA. Written as DNA, the CDR3 is TGCAGCGTTGAATTCGCAGGGATGAACACTGAAGCTTTCTTT. Translation gives CSVEFAGMNTEAFF.

This clonotype showed up just a few times. V is TRBV5-1 and J is TRBJ2-1; no definite D call. Germline loops: CDR1 SGHRS, CDR2 YFSETQ. V was trimmed by 4 bases and J by 1 base, leaving 18 bases between them. This CDR3 spans 17 amino acids. CDR3 in amino acids: CASSSLNSGLSYNEQFF. The CDR3 DNA reads TGCGCCAGCAGCAGCTTGAATTCTGGCCTTTCCTACAATGAGCAGTTCTTC.

This clonotype came up a few times. The chain recombines TRBV12-3 or TRBV12-4 with TRBJ1-2; no definite D call. V was shortened by 6 bases and J by 4 bases, with 12 bases between the two germline ends. The length of the CDR3 is 13 residues. In nucleotides, the CDR3 is TGTGCCAGCAGCCGGCCAAGGGCCTATGGCTACACCTTC. Translation: CASSRPRAYGYTF.

This clonotype appeared a few times. The rearrangement uses TRBV7-9 and TRBJ1-1; 7 nucleotides align to TRBD1. V lost 5 bases to trimming and J lost 0 bases; unmatched junction nucleotides: 6. CDR1 is SEHNR and CDR2 is FQNEAQ in the germline V gene (reference sequence). The CDR3 runs to 15 residues. The CDR3 protein is CASSPRGVLNTEAFF. In DNA, the CDR3 is TGTGCCAGCAGCCCCAGGGGGGTGCTGAACACTGAAGCTTTCTTT.

This clonotype was recorded many times. The rearrangement uses TRBV3-1 and TRBJ1-1; D perhaps matches TRBD1 (6 bases). CDR3 length: 11 residues. The germline V and J ends were trimmed by 5 bases and 6 bases, with 7 bases remaining between them. The germline V gene has CDR1 LGHDT and CDR2 YNNKEL (reference sequence). This chain's CDR3 is CASSTGSEAFF. CDR3 DNA sequence: TGTGCCAGCAGCACAGGGTCTGAAGCTTTCTTT.

This clonotype was recorded a few times. The gene calls are TRBV15 and TRBJ2-7; 12 nucleotides align to TRBD2. V lost 0 bases and J lost 5; bases outside the gene matches: 11. The CDR3 is 18 amino acids. Germline CDR1 and CDR2: LNHNV and YYDKDF (reference sequence). Here the CDR3 DNA reads TGTGCCACCAGCAGAGACGCCGGGACTAGCGGGCACCGCGACGAGCAGTACTTC. It specifies CATSRDAGTSGHRDEQYF.

This clonotype has a handful of counts. V is TRBV5-5 and J is TRBJ1-1, with 11 bases identical to TRBD1. After removal of 2 bases from V and 4 bases from J, the junction contained 4 bases not matched to a gene. This CDR3 has 15 residues. Germline CDR1 is SGHKS and CDR2 is YYEKEE (reference sequence). The DNA for the CDR3 is TGTGCCAGCAGCTTTCGGGGACAGGGGGGCACTGAAGCTTTCTTT. It yields the protein CASSFRGQGGTEAFF. Full variable domain (missing parts from reference TRBV5-5 and TRBJ1-1): DAGVTQSPTHLIKTRGQQVTLRCSPISGHKSVSWYQQVLGQGPQFIFQYYEKEERGRGNFPDRFSARQFPNYSSELNVNALLLGDSALYLCASSFRGQGGTEAFFGQGTRLTVV.

This clonotype has ten or more counts. The chain employs TRBV29-1 and TRBJ2-3, with D perhaps being TRBD1 or TRBD2 (6 bases each). This CDR3 contains 14 residues. CDR1 and CDR2 from the germline V gene are SQVTM and ANQGSEA. V gave up 7 bases and J gave up 0 bases, with 14 bases separating them. CDR3 bases: TGCAGCGCCGTGGGGGGCTCTAGCACAGATACGCAGTATTTT. It translates to CSAVGGSSTDTQYF.

This clonotype was recorded at least ten times. The chain links TRBV7-8 to TRBJ2-7; 9 bases fit TRBD2. The ends lost 6 bases at V and 0 bases at J; junction bases unmatched: 9. Germline values: CDR1 SGHVS, CDR2 FQNEAQ. CDR3 length: 16 amino acids. The DNA of the CDR3 is TGTGCCAGCAGTACCACCAGCGGGGGGTACTCCTACGAGCAGTACTTC. It specifies CASSTTSGGYSYEQYF.

CDR3 sequence reads: CSVGSLAGNQETQYF. CDR3 DNA sequence: TGCAGCGTTGGGTCGCTAGCGGGCAACCAAGAGACCCAGTACTTC. The chain employs TRBV29-1 and TRBJ2-5; 8 bases are a match to TRBD2. The J segment lost 0 bases and the V segment lost 4 bases, leaving 7 bases of the junction unmatched. This CDR3 spans 15 amino acids. Germline V gives CDR1 SQVTM, CDR2 ANQGSEA.

The chain joins TRBV20-1 to TRBJ1-5; TRBD1 agrees at 9 bases. CDR1 DFQATT and CDR2 SNEGSKA come from the germline V gene (reference sequence). With V trimmed by 3 bases and J by 2 bases, 2 bases remained unmatched. The CDR3 consists of 14 residues. CDR3 protein: CSASRDRGNQPQHF. Written as DNA, the CDR3 is TGCAGTGCTAGTCGGGACAGGGGCAATCAGCCCCAGCATTTT.

CDR3 bases: TGCAGTGCTAGAGATCTGGCAGGTGATAATTCACCCCTCCACTTT. This translates into CSARDLAGDNSPLHF. J is TRBJ1-6 and V is TRBV20-1, with unresolved D. In germline, CDR1 is DFQATT, CDR2 SNEGSKA (reference sequence). The CDR3 is 15 amino acids. V was cut by 0 bases and J by 5 bases, with 11 bases left in between.

The sample holds a few counts of this clonotype. This chain links TRBV10-3 with TRBJ2-7; 8 nucleotides agree with TRBD1. The CDR3 extends over 13 amino acids. Per germline, CDR1 ENHRY and CDR2 SYGVKD. V lost 6 bases to trimming and J lost 7 bases; unmatched junction nucleotides: 8. For the CDR3, the DNA is TGTGCCATCAGAGCCACAGGGGGAGGTGAGCAGTACGTC. Amino acid sequence: CAIRATGGGEQYV.

The CDR3 DNA reads TGTGCCACCAGTGATACACAGGGGCCCAGCACAGATACGCAGTATTTT. Its translation: CATSDTQGPSTDTQYF. The rearrangement links TRBV24-1 to TRBJ2-3; 7 bases align to TRBD1. The germline V gene encodes CDR1 KGHDR and CDR2 SFDVKD. The CDR3 has 16 amino acids. The V gene end was trimmed by 3 bases and the J gene end by 0 bases; junction bases not matched to a gene: 5.

A few counts support this clonotype. This rearrangement joins TRBV15 to TRBJ1-1; a possible D gene is TRBD1 (5 bases). This CDR3 has 14 amino acids. Germline CDR1 and CDR2: LNHNV and YYDKDF (reference sequence). V lost 5 bases to trimming and J lost 3 bases, with 13 bases between them. DNA of the CDR3: TGTGCCACCAGCTGGAGGGGCTCTGACACTGAAGCTTTCTTT. As protein: CATSWRGSDTEAFF.

The rearrangement uses TRBV18 and TRBJ1-2, with unresolved D. The germline V and J ends were trimmed by 0 bases and 2 bases, with 10 bases remaining between them. CDR1 and CDR2 from the germline V gene are KGHSH and LQKENI. The CDR3 has 15 amino acids. CDR3 in DNA: TGTGCCAGCTCACCACCGGTTGCGGGAAACTATGGCTACACCTTC. This encodes CASSPPVAGNYGYTF.

This clonotype came up a few times. The gene calls are TRBV18 and TRBJ1-1, with 11 positions matching TRBD1. V lost 1 base to trimming and J lost 11 bases; unmatched junction nucleotides: 3. The CDR3 spans 13 residues. The germline V gene encodes CDR1 KGHSH and CDR2 LQKENI. CDR3 region: CASSPRDRGTAFF. In nucleotides, the CDR3 is TGTGCCAGCTCACCACGGGACAGGGGGACGGCTTTCTTT. The full variable domain, with the rest looked up from reference TRBV18 and TRBJ1-1, is NAGVMQNPRHLVRRRGQEARLRCSPMKGHSHVYWYRQLPEEGLKFMVYLQKENIIDESGMPKERFSAEFPKEGPSILRIQQVVRGDSAAYFCASSPRDRGTAFFGQGTRLTVV.

The table lists this clonotype with many counts. V and J are TRBV6-2 or TRBV6-3 and TRBJ1-1; a possible D gene is TRBD1 (5 bases). The CDR3 spans 16 residues. V lost 6 bases and J 1 base, leaving 18 bases between the germline ends. The V gene's germline CDR1 is MNHEY and CDR2 SVGEGT. The CDR3 nucleotides are TGTGCCAGCAGACACGACAGACTAGTGGGGAACACTGAAGCTTTCTTT. This sequence encodes CASRHDRLVGNTEAFF.

This clonotype appeared a few times. The CDR3 DNA reads as TGTGCCAGCAGTCTCACGGGTTGGCGGGAGTGCCATGAGCAGTTCTTC. Its translation: CASSLTGWRECHEQFF. This chain connects TRBV12-3 or TRBV12-4 to TRBJ2-1, with 7 bases that match TRBD2. The ends lost 5 bases at V and 8 bases at J; junction bases unmatched: 15. The CDR3 is 16 amino acids.

This clonotype was seen more than once but under ten times. This chain uses TRBV27 with TRBJ2-5; D gene unclear. The CDR3 totals 13 residues. V was shortened by 5 bases and J by 7 bases, with 14 bases between the two germline ends. The V gene's germline CDR1 is MNHEY and CDR2 SMNVEV (reference sequence). CDR3 amino acids: CASSPDFLGTQYF. DNA for the CDR3: TGTGCCAGCAGTCCCGATTTTTTGGGGACCCAGTACTTC.

In this sample, this clonotype turned up a few times. The J gene is TRBJ1-1, the V gene TRBV19, with 7 nucleotides matching TRBD1. The CDR3 contains 16 residues. The junction had 6 bases not matched to a gene; V was cut back by 1 base and J by 1 base. Germline values: CDR1 LNHDA, CDR2 SQIVND (reference sequence). CDR3 DNA: TGTGCCAGTAGTATAGCCAGGGGGGGCCCGAACACTGAAGCTTTCTTT. It yields the protein CASSIARGGPNTEAFF. Full variable domain (missing parts from reference TRBV19 and TRBJ1-1): DGGITQSPKYLFRKEGQNVTLSCEQNLNHDAMYWYRQDPGQGLRLIYYSQIVNDFQKGDIAEGYSVSREKKESFPLTVTSAQKNPTAFYLCASSIARGGPNTEAFFGQGTRLTVV.

The J gene is TRBJ1-3, the V gene TRBV29-1; D remains ambiguous. The CDR3 sequence is 14 residues long. The ends were cut back, 6 bases at V and 0 bases at J, with 12 bases in the middle. Germline CDR1 SQVTM, CDR2 ANQGSEA. This CDR3 reads CSVGQGYSGNTIYF. CDR3 nucleotide sequence: TGCAGCGTAGGGCAAGGGTACTCTGGAAACACCATATATTTT.

V is TRBV10-3 and J is TRBJ2-2; D may be TRBD2 (7 bases). Germline V CDR1 and CDR2: ENHRY, SYGVKD. The CDR3 length is 13 residues. Trimming took off 4 bases at V and 8 bases at J, with 11 bases between the two ends. The CDR3 DNA reads TGTGCCATCAGTGCAAGCGGGACAGGGGAGCTGTTTTTT. It encodes CAISASGTGELFF.

This clonotype was recorded many times. The chain uses TRBV29-1 and TRBJ2-7, with D unclear. Deletions cut 1 base from V and 0 bases from J, with 13 bases between. The CDR3 totals 15 residues. Germline CDR1 SQVTM, CDR2 ANQGSEA. CDR3 loop: CSVEGSELSSYEQYF. DNA of the CDR3: TGCAGCGTTGAAGGTTCCGAACTGAGCTCCTACGAGCAGTACTTC.

This clonotype was seen a single time. V is TRBV19 and J is TRBJ1-1, with TRBD1 as a possible D gene (6 bases). Between the trimmed V and J ends, which lost 7 bases and 5 bases, there was a span of 14 bases. Germline V gives CDR1 LNHDA, CDR2 SQIVND (reference sequence). The CDR3 runs to 13 residues. CDR3 sequence reads: CASNTRGRTEAFF. The CDR3 DNA reads as TGTGCCAGTAATACAAGGGGGAGGACTGAAGCTTTCTTT.

The sample holds a few counts of this clonotype. The J gene is TRBJ2-6, the V gene TRBV15, with D perhaps TRBD2 (5 bases). The CDR3 runs 16 residues. V lost 3 bases to trimming and J lost 0 bases, with 9 bases between them. From germline, CDR1 is LNHNV and CDR2 YYDKDF (reference sequence). The DNA of the CDR3 is TGTGCCACCAGCAGCTACGGGAACTCTGGGGCCAACGTCCTGACTTTC. Translating gives CATSSYGNSGANVLTF.

This clonotype turned up a few times. The genes are TRBV10-3 and TRBJ2-7; 11 positions match TRBD2. Germline V gene lookup returns CDR1 ENHRY and CDR2 SYGVKD. J was trimmed by 2 bases and V by 10 bases; bases with no gene match: 7. This CDR3 has 14 residues. CDR3 region: CATPGTSGAYEQYF. CDR3 sequence (DNA): TGTGCCACGCCTGGGACTAGCGGTGCCTACGAGCAGTACTTC.

This clonotype was counted ten times or more. The chain joins TRBV3-1 to TRBJ2-7; D gene ambiguous. V lost 1 base and J lost 0, with 4 bases in between. CDR1 and CDR2 from the germline V gene are LGHDT and YNNKEL (reference sequence). The CDR3 covers 13 residues. This CDR3 reads CASSQGSSYEQYV. The CDR3 nucleotides are TGTGCCAGCAGCCAAGGGAGCTCCTACGAGCAGTACGTC.